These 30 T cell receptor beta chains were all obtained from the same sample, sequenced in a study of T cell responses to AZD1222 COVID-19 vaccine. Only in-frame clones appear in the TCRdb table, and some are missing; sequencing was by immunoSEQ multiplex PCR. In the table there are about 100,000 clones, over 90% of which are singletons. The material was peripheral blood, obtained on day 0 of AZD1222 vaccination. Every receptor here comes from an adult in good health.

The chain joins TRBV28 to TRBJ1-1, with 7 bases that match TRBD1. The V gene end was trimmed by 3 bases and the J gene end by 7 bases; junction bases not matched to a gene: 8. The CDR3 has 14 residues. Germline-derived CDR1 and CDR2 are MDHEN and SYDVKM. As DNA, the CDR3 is TGTGCCAGCAGTTTTAGACAGGGATCTTATGAAGCTTTCTTT. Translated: CASSFRQGSYEAFF.

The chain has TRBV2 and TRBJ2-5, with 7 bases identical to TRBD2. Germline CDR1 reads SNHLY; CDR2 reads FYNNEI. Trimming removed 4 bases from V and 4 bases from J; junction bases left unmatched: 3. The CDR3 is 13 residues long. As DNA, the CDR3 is TGTGCCAGCAGTGGGGGGGGAGTAGAGACCCAGTACTTC. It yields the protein CASSGGGVETQYF.

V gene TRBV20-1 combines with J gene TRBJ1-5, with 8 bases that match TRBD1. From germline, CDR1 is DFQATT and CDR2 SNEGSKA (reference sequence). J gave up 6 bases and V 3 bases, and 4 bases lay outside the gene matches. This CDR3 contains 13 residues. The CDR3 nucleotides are TGCAGTGCTAGTTCAGGGGGCAGTCAGCCCCAGCATTTT. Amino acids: CSASSGGSQPQHF.

CDR3 loop: CASSLASGIPLSYNEQFF. Here the CDR3 DNA reads TGTGCCAGCAGCTTAGCTAGCGGGATTCCCCTCTCCTACAATGAGCAGTTCTTC. This chain uses TRBV7-9 with TRBJ2-1; 8 bases are a match to TRBD2. CDR3 length: 18 amino acids. Looked up from germline, CDR1 is SEHNR and CDR2 is FQNEAQ (reference sequence). The trim removed 0 bases at V and 0 bases at J, leaving 7 bases unmatched. The entire variable domain, with the rest obtained from reference TRBV7-9 and TRBJ2-1, is as follows: DTGVSQNPRHKITKRGQNVTFRCDPISEHNRLYWYRQTLGQGPEFLTYFQNEAQLEKSRLLSDRFSAERPKGSFSTLEIQRTEQGDSAMYLCASSLASGIPLSYNEQFFGPGTRLTVL.

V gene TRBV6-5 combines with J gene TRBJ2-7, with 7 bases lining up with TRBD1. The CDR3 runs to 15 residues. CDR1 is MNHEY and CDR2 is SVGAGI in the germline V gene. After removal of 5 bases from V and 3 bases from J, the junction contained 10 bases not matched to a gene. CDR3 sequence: CASSLVTGAIYEQYF. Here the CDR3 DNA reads TGTGCCAGCAGTCTGGTAACAGGGGCCATCTACGAGCAGTACTTC.

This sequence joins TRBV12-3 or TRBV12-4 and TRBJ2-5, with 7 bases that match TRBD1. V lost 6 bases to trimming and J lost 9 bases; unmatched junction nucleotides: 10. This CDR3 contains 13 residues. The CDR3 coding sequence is TGTGCCAGCAGCCGAGACCACCAGGGGGCCCAGTACTTC. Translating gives CASSRDHQGAQYF.

The CDR3 loop reads CASSEALAGGIDTQYF. CDR3 nucleotide sequence: TGTGCCAGCAGTGAAGCGCTAGCGGGAGGGATAGATACGCAGTATTTT. This sequence joins TRBV2 and TRBJ2-3; 12 nucleotides agree with TRBD2. Germline CDR1 reads SNHLY; CDR2 reads FYNNEI. J gave up 5 bases and V 0 bases, and 3 bases lay outside the gene matches. The CDR3 loop spans 16 amino acids.

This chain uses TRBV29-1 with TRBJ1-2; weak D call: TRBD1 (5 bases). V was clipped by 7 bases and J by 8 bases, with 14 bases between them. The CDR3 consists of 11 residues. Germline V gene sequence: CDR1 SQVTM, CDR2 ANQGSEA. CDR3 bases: TGCAGCGCCGCCAGGGACGGGGGCTACACCTTC. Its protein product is CSAARDGGYTF.

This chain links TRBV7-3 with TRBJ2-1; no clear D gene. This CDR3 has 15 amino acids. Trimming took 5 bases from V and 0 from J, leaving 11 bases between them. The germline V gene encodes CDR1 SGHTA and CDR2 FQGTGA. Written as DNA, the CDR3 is TGTGCCAGCAGCCCGGACCTTAGCTCCTACAATGAGCAGTTCTTC. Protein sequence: CASSPDLSSYNEQFF.

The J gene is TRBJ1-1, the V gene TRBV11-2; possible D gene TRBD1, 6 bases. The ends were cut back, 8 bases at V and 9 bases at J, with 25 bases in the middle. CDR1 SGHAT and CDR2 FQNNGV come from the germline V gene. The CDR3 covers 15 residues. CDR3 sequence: CASWGQGGRNGKAFF. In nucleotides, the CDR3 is TGTGCCAGCTGGGGGCAGGGAGGGAGAAATGGGAAAGCTTTCTTT.

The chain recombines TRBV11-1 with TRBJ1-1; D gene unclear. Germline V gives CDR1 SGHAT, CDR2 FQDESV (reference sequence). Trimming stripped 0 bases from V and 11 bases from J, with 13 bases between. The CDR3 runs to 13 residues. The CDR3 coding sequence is TGTGCCAGCAGCTTAGCGCTCTTAAAGAGGGCTTTCTTT. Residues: CASSLALLKRAFF. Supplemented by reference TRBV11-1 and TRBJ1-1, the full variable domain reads EAEVAQSPRYKITEKSQAVAFWCDPISGHATLYWYRQILGQGPELLVQFQDESVVDDSQLPKDRFSAERLKGVDSTLKIQPAELGDSAMYLCASSLALLKRAFFGQGTRLTVV.

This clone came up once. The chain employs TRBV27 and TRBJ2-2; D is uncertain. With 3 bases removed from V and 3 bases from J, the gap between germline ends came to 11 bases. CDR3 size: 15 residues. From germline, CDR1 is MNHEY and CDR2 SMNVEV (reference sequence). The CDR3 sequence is CASSLLSLDTGELFF. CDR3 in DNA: TGTGCCAGCAGTTTGTTGAGTCTGGACACCGGGGAGCTGTTTTTT.

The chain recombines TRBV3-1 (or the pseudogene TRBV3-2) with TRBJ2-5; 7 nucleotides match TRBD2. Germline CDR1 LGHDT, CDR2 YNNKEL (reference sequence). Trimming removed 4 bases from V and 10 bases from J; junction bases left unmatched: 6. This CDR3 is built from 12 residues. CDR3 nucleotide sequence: TGTGCCAGCAGCCTGGGCCAGCGGGACCAGTACTTC. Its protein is CASSLGQRDQYF.

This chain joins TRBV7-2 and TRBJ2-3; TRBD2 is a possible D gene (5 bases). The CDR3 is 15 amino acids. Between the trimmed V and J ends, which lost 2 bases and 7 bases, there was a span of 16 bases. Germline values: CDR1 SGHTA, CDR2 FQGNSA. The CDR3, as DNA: TGTGCCAGCAGCTTAAGTCCGGCCCCGGGGAATACGCAGTATTTT. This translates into CASSLSPAPGNTQYF.

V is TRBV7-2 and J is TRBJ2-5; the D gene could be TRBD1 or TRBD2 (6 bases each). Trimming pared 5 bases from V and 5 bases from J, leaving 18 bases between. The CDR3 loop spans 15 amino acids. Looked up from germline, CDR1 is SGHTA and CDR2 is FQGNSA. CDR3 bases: TGTGCCAGCAGCCCCCGGGTAGGAGGGGGGGAGACCCAGTACTTC. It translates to CASSPRVGGGETQYF.

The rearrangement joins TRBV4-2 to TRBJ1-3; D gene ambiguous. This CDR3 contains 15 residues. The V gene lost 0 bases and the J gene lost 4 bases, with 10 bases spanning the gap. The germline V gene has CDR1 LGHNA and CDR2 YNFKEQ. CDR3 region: CASSQDLLDGNTIYF. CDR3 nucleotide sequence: TGTGCCAGCAGCCAAGATTTGCTCGACGGAAACACCATATATTTT.

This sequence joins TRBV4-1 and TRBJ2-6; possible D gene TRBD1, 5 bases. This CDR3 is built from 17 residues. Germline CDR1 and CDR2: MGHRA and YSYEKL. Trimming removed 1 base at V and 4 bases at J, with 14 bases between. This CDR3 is CASSQAGALSGANVLTF. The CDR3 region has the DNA TGCGCCAGCAGCCAAGCTGGGGCGCTATCCGGGGCCAACGTCCTGACTTTC.

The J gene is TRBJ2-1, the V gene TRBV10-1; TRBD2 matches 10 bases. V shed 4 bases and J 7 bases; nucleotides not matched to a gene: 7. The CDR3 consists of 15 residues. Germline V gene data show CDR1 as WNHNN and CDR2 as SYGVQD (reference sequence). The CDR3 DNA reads TGCGCCAGCAGTGGAGGGGCTAGCGGGAGTAATGAGCAGTTCTTC. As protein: CASSGGASGSNEQFF.

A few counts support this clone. The CDR3 DNA reads as TGCAGTGCTAGTCGACAGGGAGGGTTAGAGACCCAGTACTTC. This translates into CSASRQGGLETQYF. The chain links TRBV20-1 to TRBJ2-5, with D possibly being TRBD1 or TRBD2 (7 bases each). The CDR3 spans 14 residues. The germline V gene encodes CDR1 DFQATT and CDR2 SNEGSKA (reference sequence). The V gene lost 3 bases and the J gene lost 4 bases, with 15 bases spanning the gap.

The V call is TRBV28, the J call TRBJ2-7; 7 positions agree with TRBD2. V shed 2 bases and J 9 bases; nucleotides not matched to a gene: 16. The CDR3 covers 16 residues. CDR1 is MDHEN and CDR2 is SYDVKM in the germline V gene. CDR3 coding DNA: TGTGCCAGCAGTTTACTTCACACTAGCGCGAGTGGGGGGCAGTACTTC. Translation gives CASSLLHTSASGGQYF. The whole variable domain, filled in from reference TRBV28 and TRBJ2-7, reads DVKVTQSSRYLVKRTGEKVFLECVQDMDHENMFWYRQDPGLGLRLIYFSYDVKMKEKGDIPEGYSVSREKKERFSLILESASTNQTSMYLCASSLLHTSASGGQYFGPGTRLTVT.

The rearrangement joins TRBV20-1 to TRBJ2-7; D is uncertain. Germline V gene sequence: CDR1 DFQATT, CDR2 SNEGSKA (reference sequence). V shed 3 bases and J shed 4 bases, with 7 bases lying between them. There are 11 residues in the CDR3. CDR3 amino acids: CSAREGYEQYF. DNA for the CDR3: TGCAGTGCTAGGGAAGGATACGAGCAGTACTTC.

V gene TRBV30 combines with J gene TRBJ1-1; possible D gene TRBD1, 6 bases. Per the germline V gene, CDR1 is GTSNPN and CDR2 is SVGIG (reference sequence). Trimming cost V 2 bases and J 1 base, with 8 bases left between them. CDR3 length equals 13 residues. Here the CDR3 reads CAWSRGANTEAFF. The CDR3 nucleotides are TGTGCCTGGAGTCGGGGGGCGAACACTGAAGCTTTCTTT.

The chain's CDR3 is CASSSDLGTSGRAYEQYF. The CDR3 DNA follows: TGTGCCAGCAGTTCCGACCTCGGGACTAGCGGGAGGGCCTACGAGCAGTACTTC. The chain links TRBV28 to TRBJ2-7, with 16 bases matching TRBD2. V shed 4 bases and J 2 bases; nucleotides not matched to a gene: 8. The CDR3 is 18 residues long. In germline, CDR1 is MDHEN, CDR2 SYDVKM. The whole variable domain, remainder taken from reference TRBV28 and TRBJ2-7, is DVKVTQSSRYLVKRTGEKVFLECVQDMDHENMFWYRQDPGLGLRLIYFSYDVKMKEKGDIPEGYSVSREKKERFSLILESASTNQTSMYLCASSSDLGTSGRAYEQYFGPGTRLTVT.

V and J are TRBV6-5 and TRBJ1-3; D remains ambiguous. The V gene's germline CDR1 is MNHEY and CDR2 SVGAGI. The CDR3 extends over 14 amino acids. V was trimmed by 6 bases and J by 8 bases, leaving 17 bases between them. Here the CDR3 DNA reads TGTGCCAGCAGCCAACCGGACGTCATGGACACCATATATTTT. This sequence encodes CASSQPDVMDTIYF.

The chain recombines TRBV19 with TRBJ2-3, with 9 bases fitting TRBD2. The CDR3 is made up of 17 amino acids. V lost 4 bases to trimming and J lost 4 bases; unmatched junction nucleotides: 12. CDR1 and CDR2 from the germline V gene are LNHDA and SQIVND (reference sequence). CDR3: CASSTQGWREGPDTQYF. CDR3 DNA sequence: TGTGCCAGTAGTACCCAGGGATGGCGGGAGGGGCCAGATACGCAGTATTTT.

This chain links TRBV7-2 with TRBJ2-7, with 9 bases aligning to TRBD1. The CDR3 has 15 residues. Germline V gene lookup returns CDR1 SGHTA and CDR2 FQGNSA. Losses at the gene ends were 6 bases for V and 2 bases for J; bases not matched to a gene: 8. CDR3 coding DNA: TGTGCCAGCAGGGAACAGGGGGCCAAAGCCTACGAGCAGTACTTC. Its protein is CASREQGAKAYEQYF.

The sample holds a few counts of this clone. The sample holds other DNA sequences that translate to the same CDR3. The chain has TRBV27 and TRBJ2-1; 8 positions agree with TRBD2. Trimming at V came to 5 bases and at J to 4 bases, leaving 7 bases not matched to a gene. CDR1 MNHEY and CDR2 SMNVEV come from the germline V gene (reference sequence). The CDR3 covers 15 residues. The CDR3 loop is CASSLTSGSYNEQFF. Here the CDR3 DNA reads TGTGCCAGCAGTCTTACTAGCGGATCTTACAATGAGCAGTTCTTC.

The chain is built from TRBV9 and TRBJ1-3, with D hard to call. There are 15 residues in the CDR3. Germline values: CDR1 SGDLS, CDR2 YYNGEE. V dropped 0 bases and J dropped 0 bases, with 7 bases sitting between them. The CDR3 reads CASSVGLGSGNTIYF. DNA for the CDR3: TGTGCCAGCAGCGTAGGTTTGGGCTCTGGAAACACCATATATTTT.

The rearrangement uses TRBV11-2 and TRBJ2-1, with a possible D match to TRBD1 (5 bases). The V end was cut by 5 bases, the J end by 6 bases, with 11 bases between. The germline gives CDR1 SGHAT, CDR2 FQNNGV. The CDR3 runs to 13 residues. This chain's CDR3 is CASSQTTANEQFF. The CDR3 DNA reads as TGTGCCAGCAGCCAGACGACAGCCAATGAGCAGTTCTTC.

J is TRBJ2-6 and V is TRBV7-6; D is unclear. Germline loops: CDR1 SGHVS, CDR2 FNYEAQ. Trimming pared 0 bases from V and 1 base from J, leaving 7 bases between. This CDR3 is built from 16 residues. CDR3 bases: TGTGCCAGCAGCTTAGCAGACGGGTCTGGGGCCAACGTCCTGACTTTC. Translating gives CASSLADGSGANVLTF.